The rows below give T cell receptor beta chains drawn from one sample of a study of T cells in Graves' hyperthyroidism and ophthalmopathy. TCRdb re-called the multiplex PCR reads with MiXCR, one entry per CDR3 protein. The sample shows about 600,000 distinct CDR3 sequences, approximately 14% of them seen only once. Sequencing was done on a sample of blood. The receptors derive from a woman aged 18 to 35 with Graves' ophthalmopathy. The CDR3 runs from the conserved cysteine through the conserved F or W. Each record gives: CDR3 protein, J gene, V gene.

cdr3_aa: CASSYEGGPGEQYF
j_call: TRBJ2-7
v_call: TRBV12-3/TRBV12-4

cdr3_aa: CASSFGRSAYEQYF
j_call: TRBJ2-7
v_call: TRBV27

cdr3_aa: CSVDGGGFGTNEKLFF
j_call: TRBJ1-4
v_call: TRBV29-1

cdr3_aa: CASSLEAQGTSGRPLYNEQFF
j_call: TRBJ2-1
v_call: TRBV5-1

cdr3_aa: CASSLGGGGNSYEQYF
j_call: TRBJ2-7
v_call: TRBV13

cdr3_aa: CASSYHGDRARRAQHF
j_call: TRBJ1-5
v_call: TRBV27

cdr3_aa: CASSLVVGAYEQYF
j_call: TRBJ2-7
v_call: TRBV7-9

cdr3_aa: CASSPRGGSSGQETQYF
j_call: TRBJ2-5
v_call: TRBV11-3

cdr3_aa: CASSQRKGALGANVLTF
j_call: TRBJ2-6
v_call: TRBV4-3

cdr3_aa: CASSQVGGTSGYQETQYF
j_call: TRBJ2-5
v_call: TRBV3-1